Listed below are T cell receptor beta chains from one sample, sequenced in a study of shared clonotypes between healthy human individuals. The protocol was immunoSEQ multiplex PCR, while the TCRdb copy is restricted to in-frame clones and leaves out a portion. The sample gives about 1.1 million clones, 75% to 80% of which show up once; 0.4% to 0.55% is in the top ten. Source material: memory CD4+ T cells from PBMCs. Receptors originate from a man between 18 and 29 years old in good health. Some clones in this sample may be carry-over from other donors' samples. Both conserved end residues are part of each CDR3. Fields, in order: V gene, J gene, clone size, D gene, CDR3 length, CDR3 protein, CDR3 DNA. D genes are given only for firm matches. Not every row has a clone size; where given, it reads once, few, many or a size class.

>TRBV11-3|TRBJ2-3|-|-|15
CASSSDSQSTDTQYF
TGTGCCAGCAGCTCCGACAGTCAGAGCACAGATACGCAGTATTTT
>TRBV5-4|TRBJ1-1|-|TRBD1|16
CASSWAGQGWNTEAFF
TGTGCCAGCAGCTGGGCGGGACAGGGGTGGAACACTGAAGCTTTCTTT
>TRBV11-2|TRBJ2-7|-|TRBD2|15
CASTLTTGGVHEQYF
TGTGCCAGCACCCTAACTACGGGGGGGGTCCACGAGCAGTACTTC
>TRBV5-1|TRBJ1-1|many|-|15
CASSLMGDENTEAFF
TGCGCCAGCAGCTTGATGGGGGACGAGAACACTGAAGCTTTCTTT
>TRBV28|TRBJ2-4|once|-|16
CASSPPSLPSKNIQYF
TGTGCCAGCAGTCCACCTTCACTTCCGTCCAAAAACATTCAGTACTTC
>TRBV2|TRBJ2-7|-|TRBD2|15
CASSEVPGLAGEQYF
TGTGCCAGCAGTGAAGTCCCGGGACTAGCGGGCGAGCAGTACTTC
>TRBV5-1|TRBJ2-3|-|-|11
CASSQTDTQYF
TGCGCCAGCAGCCAAACAGATACGCAGTATTTT
>TRBV15|TRBJ2-1|once|-|19
CATSRENLHRASVNNEQFF
TGTGCCACCAGCAGAGAAAACCTCCATCGCGCGTCAGTCAACAATGAGCAGTTCTTC
>TRBV30|TRBJ2-7|-|-|15
CAWSGLGAGKNEQYF
TGTGCCTGGAGTGGCCTCGGGGCGGGAAAGAATGAGCAGTACTTC
>TRBV7-2|TRBJ2-7|-|TRBD1|16
CASSLEPEGAAYEQYF
TGTGCCAGCAGCTTAGAGCCCGAGGGGGCCGCCTACGAGCAGTACTTC
>TRBV11-2|TRBJ1-2|-|-|15
CASSLSRTDDYSYTF
TGTGCCAGCAGCTTATCTAGGACAGACGACTATAGCTACACCTTC
>TRBV27|TRBJ1-1|-|TRBD1|16
CASSLTRDRVGTEAFF
TGTGCCAGCAGTCTGACCCGGGACAGGGTGGGCACTGAAGCTTTCTTT
>TRBV5-1|TRBJ1-2|-|-|17
CASSLSRWSDPGYGYTF
TGCGCCAGCAGCTTGAGTCGATGGTCCGACCCCGGCTATGGCTACACCTTC
>TRBV4-2|TRBJ1-3|many|TRBD1|17
CASSQSQGASSGNTIYF
TGTGCCAGCAGCCAGTCACAGGGGGCGAGCTCTGGAAACACCATATATTTT
>TRBV19|TRBJ1-1|-|-|14
CASSQGLRNTEAFF
TGTGCCAGTAGTCAGGGTTTAAGGAACACTGAAGCTTTCTTT
>TRBV5-1|TRBJ2-5|-|TRBD1|16
CASSLGTGAYQETQYF
TGCGCCAGCAGCTTGGGTACAGGGGCCTACCAAGAGACCCAGTACTTC
>TRBV2|TRBJ2-7|few|TRBD2|15
CASSDTSGEPYEQYF
TGTGCCAGCAGTGATACTAGCGGGGAGCCCTACGAGCAGTACTTC
>TRBV21-1|TRBJ2-7|-|-|13
CASCGTSLDEQYF
TGTGCCAGCTGCGGGACCTCGCTCGACGAGCAGTACTTC
>TRBV6-6|TRBJ2-5|-|-|15
CASSSPDRSQETQYF
TGTGCCAGCAGTTCTCCCGACAGGTCCCAAGAGACCCAGTACTTC
>TRBV18|TRBJ1-5|-|TRBD1|16
CASSPGTGGLNQPQHF
TGTGCCAGCTCACCCGGGACAGGGGGCCTCAATCAGCCCCAGCATTTT
>TRBV6-1|TRBJ1-1|few|-|12
CASGWSDTEAFF
TGTGCCAGCGGGTGGTCGGACACTGAAGCTTTCTTT
>TRBV29-1|TRBJ1-1|-|TRBD1|13
CSVGTGFYTEAFF
TGCAGCGTGGGGACAGGGTTCTACACTGAAGCTTTCTTT
>TRBV5-6|TRBJ1-1|-|-|13
CASSLRTTSEAFF
TGTGCCAGCAGCTTAAGGACCACATCTGAAGCTTTCTTT
>TRBV6-1|TRBJ2-1|-|TRBD2|16
CASSGRLAGSYNEQFF
TGTGCCAGCAGTGGTCGACTAGCAGGCTCCTACAATGAGCAGTTCTTC
>TRBV18|TRBJ2-1|many|-|12
CASSPSSDEQFF
TGTGCCAGCTCACCAAGTTCGGATGAGCAGTTCTTC
>TRBV30|TRBJ2-7|few|TRBD1|12
CAWKGQAYEQYF
TGTGCCTGGAAAGGACAGGCCTACGAGCAGTACTTC
>TRBV28|TRBJ1-2|few|-|11
CASSVSYGYTF
TGTGCCAGCAGTGTCAGCTATGGCTACACCTTC
>TRBV19|TRBJ2-1|-|TRBD2|14
CASGDGGFYNEQFF
TGTGCCAGTGGGGACGGGGGGTTCTACAATGAGCAGTTCTTC
>TRBV5-1|TRBJ2-5|-|-|16
CASSLVQGEGQETQYF
TGCGCCAGCAGCTTGGTTCAGGGAGAGGGCCAAGAGACCCAGTACTTC
>TRBV6-1|TRBJ1-2|-|TRBD1|14
CASSEIGGDYGYTF
TGTGCCAGCAGTGAAATAGGGGGCGACTATGGCTACACCTTC
>TRBV28|TRBJ2-3|-|-|18
CASSFGGASGLNTDTQYF
TGTGCCAGCAGTTTTGGGGGGGCTAGCGGCTTAAACACAGATACGCAGTATTTT
>TRBV5-1|TRBJ1-4|-|-|15
CASSLGPGGREKLFF
TGCGCCAGCAGCTTGGGGCCAGGCGGGCGTGAAAAACTGTTTTTT